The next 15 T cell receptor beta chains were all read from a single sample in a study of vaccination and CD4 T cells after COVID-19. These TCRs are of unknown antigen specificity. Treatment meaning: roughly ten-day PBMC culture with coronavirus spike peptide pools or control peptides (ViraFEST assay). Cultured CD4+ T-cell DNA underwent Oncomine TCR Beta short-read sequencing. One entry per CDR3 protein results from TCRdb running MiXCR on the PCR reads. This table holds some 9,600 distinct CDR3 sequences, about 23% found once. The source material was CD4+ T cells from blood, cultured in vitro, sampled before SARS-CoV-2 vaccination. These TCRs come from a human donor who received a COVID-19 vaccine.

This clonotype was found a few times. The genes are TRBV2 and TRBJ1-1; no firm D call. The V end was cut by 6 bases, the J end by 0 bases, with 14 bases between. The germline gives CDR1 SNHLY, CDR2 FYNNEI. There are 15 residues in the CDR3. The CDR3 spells CASSPLPPLNTEAFF. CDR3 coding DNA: TGTGCCAGCAGCCCATTACCCCCCCTGAACACTGAAGCTTTCTTT.

CDR3 protein: CASAQGSETQYF. CDR3 nucleotides: TGTGCCAGTGCCCAGGGGTCAGAGACCCAGTACTTC. The chain joins TRBV2 to TRBJ2-5; tentatively, D is TRBD1 (6 bases). There are 12 residues in the CDR3. Germline V gene sequence: CDR1 SNHLY, CDR2 FYNNEI. Trimming took 9 bases from V and 4 from J, leaving 12 bases between them.

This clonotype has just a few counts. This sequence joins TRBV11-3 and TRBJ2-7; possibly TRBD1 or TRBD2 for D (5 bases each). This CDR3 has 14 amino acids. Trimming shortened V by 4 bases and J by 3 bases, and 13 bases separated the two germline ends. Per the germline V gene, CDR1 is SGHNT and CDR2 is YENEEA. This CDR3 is CASSYQGEGYEQYF. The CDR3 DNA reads TGTGCCAGCAGCTACCAGGGAGAAGGCTACGAGCAGTACTTC.

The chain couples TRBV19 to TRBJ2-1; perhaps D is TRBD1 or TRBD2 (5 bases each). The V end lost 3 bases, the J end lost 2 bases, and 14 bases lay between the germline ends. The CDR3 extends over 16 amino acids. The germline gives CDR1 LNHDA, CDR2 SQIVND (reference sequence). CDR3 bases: TGTGCCAGTAGTATCGGGGAAAAAGGGGCCTACAATGAGCAGTTCTTC. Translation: CASSIGEKGAYNEQFF.

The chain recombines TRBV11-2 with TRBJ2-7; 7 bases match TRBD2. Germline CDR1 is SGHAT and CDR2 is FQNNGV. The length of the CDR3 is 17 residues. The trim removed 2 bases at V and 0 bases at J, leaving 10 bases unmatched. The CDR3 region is CASSLTKSGAHSYEQYF. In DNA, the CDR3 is TGTGCCAGCAGCTTAACCAAAAGCGGGGCCCACTCCTACGAGCAGTACTTC.

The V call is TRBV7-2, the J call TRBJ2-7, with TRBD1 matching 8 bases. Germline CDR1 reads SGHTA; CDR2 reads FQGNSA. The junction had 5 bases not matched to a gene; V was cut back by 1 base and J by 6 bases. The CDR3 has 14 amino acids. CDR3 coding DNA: TGTGCCAGCAGCTTAGGGCAGGGGGCGTTCGAGCAGTACTTC. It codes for CASSLGQGAFEQYF. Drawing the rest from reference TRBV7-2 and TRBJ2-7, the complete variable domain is GAGVSQSPSNKVTEKGKDVELRCDPISGHTALYWYRQSLGQGLEFLIYFQGNSAPDKSGLPSDRFSAERTGGSVSTLTIQRTQQEDSAVYLCASSLGQGAFEQYFGPGTRLTVT.

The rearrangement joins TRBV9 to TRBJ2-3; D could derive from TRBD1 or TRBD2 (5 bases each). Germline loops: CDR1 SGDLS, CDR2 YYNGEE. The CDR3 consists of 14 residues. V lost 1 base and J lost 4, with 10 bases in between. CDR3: CASSVPQGADTQYF. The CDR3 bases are TGTGCCAGCAGCGTACCCCAGGGAGCAGATACGCAGTATTTT. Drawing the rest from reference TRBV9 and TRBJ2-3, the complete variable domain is DSGVTQTPKHLITATGQRVTLRCSPRSGDLSVYWYQQSLDQGLQFLIQYYNGEERAKGNILERFSAQQFPDLHSELNLSSLELGDSALYFCASSVPQGADTQYFGPGTRLTVL.

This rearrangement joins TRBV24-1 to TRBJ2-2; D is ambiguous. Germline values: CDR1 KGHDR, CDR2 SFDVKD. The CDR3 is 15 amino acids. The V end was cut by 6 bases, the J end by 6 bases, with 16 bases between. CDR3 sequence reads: CATSTSTYRSGELFF. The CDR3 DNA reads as TGTGCCACCAGTACCTCGACATATAGGTCCGGGGAGCTGTTTTTT.

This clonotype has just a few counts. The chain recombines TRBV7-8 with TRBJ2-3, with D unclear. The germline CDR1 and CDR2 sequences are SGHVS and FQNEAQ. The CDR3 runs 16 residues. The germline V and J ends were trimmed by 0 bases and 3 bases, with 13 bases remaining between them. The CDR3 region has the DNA TGTGCCAGCAGCTTAGCAGATGGGTTTGTGACAGATACGCAGTATTTT. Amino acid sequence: CASSLADGFVTDTQYF.

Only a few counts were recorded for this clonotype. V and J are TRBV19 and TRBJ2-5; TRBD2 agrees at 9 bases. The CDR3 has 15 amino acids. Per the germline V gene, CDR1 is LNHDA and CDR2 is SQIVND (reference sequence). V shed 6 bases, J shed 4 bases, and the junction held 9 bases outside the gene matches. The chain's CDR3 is CASSMGGGGAETQYF. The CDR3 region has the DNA TGTGCCAGTAGCATGGGCGGGGGGGGCGCAGAGACCCAGTACTTC.

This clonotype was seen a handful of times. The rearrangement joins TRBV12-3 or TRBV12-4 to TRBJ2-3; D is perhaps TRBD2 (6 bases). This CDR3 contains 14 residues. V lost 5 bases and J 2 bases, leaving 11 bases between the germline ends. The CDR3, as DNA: TGTGCCAGCAGTCCTGGGACTTTCACAGATACGCAGTATTTT. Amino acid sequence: CASSPGTFTDTQYF.

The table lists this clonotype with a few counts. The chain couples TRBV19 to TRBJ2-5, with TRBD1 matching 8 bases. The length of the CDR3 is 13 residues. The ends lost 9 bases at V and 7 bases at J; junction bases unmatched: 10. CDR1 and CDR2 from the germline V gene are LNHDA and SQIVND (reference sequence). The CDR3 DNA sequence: TGTGCCAGCGGACAGGGCGCTTTGCGGACCCAGTACTTC. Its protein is CASGQGALRTQYF.

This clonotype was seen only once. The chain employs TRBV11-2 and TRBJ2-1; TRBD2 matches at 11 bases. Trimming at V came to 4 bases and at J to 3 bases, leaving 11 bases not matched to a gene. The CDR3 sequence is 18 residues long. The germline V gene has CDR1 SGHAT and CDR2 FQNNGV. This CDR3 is CASSSGTSGVLHYNEQFF. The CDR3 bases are TGTGCCAGCAGCTCCGGGACTAGCGGCGTACTACACTACAATGAGCAGTTCTTC.

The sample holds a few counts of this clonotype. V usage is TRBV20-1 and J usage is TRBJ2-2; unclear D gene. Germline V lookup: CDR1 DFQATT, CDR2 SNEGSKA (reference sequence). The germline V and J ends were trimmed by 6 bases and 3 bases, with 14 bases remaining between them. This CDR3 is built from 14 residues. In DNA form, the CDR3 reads TGCAGTGCAACAAGACCCACGGACACCGGGGAGCTGTTTTTT. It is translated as CSATRPTDTGELFF.

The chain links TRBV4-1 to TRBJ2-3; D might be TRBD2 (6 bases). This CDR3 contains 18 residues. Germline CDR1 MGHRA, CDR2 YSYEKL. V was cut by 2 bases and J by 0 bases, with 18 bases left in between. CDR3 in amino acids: CASSQSPLGRPSTDTQYF. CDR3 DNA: TGCGCCAGCAGCCAATCCCCCCTAGGGAGGCCTAGCACAGATACGCAGTATTTT.